What follows are 31 T cell receptor beta chains derived from one specimen sequenced in a study of CD8 T cells in ankylosing spondylitis. TCRdb redid the calling of the 5' RACE reads with MiXCR, one entry per CDR3 protein. The top ten clones hold 4.8% of a sample with around 210,000 distinct CDR3 sequences, 7% to 10% of them seen once. Specimen: blood, either unsorted or a sorted T cell fraction (not recorded which). These receptors came from a female donor with ankylosing spondylitis or in good health (not recorded which).

Comment on this clonotype: No DNA is shown, since the ends of the CDR3 on it are uncertain; the CDR3 is the one TCRdb lists. The chain employs TRBV7-6 and TRBJ2-1; the tabulated D call, TRBD1, remains unverified against the DNA. Germline V gene lookup returns CDR1 SGHVS and CDR2 FNYEAQ. Counting both end residues, the CDR3 totals 14 amino acids. CDR3 residues: CASSSTGGYVLLFF.

Ten or more counts support this clonotype. This chain links TRBV12-3 or TRBV12-4 with TRBJ2-2; D is undetermined. The CDR3 totals 12 residues. V was cut by 7 bases and J by 3 bases, with 6 bases left in between. Written as DNA, the CDR3 is TGTGCCAGCACCTTACACACCGGGGAGCTGTTTTTT. It translates to CASTLHTGELFF.

The rearrangement uses TRBV28 and TRBJ2-3, with 9 bases that match TRBD1. This CDR3 is built from 15 residues. The ends lost 6 bases at V and 2 bases at J; junction bases unmatched: 6. The V gene's germline CDR1 is MDHEN and CDR2 SYDVKM. CDR3 bases: TGTGCCAGCAGGCTCGGACAGGGGCTCACAGATACGCAGTATTTT. This translates into CASRLGQGLTDTQYF.

This clonotype has ten or more counts. The chain carries TRBV28 and TRBJ2-3; 7 bases fit TRBD2. CDR3 size: 15 residues. Germline V gives CDR1 MDHEN, CDR2 SYDVKM. V lost 8 bases to trimming and J lost 5 bases; unmatched junction nucleotides: 13. Here the CDR3 reads CASHSRGGPGDTQYF. As DNA, the CDR3 is TGTGCCAGCCATTCAAGGGGAGGGCCAGGAGATACGCAGTATTTT.

This clonotype was detected ten times or more. The V call is TRBV28, the J call TRBJ2-1, with 10 bases identical to TRBD2. The CDR3 sequence is 18 residues long. CDR1 and CDR2 from the germline V gene are MDHEN and SYDVKM. V gave up 5 bases and J gave up 3 bases; unmatched junction bases: 13. The chain's CDR3 is CASSPPRGLAVIYNEQFF. For the CDR3, the DNA is TGTGCCAGCAGTCCCCCCCGAGGACTAGCGGTAATCTACAATGAGCAGTTCTTC. The full variable domain, completed using reference TRBV28 and TRBJ2-1, is DVKVTQSSRYLVKRTGEKVFLECVQDMDHENMFWYRQDPGLGLRLIYFSYDVKMKEKGDIPEGYSVSREKKERFSLILESASTNQTSMYLCASSPPRGLAVIYNEQFFGPGTRLTVL.

The sample holds many counts of this clonotype. V is TRBV9 and J is TRBJ2-7; D is unresolved. Germline assignment: CDR1 SGDLS and CDR2 YYNGEE. Trimming stripped 0 bases from V and 7 bases from J, with 17 bases between. This CDR3 spans 15 amino acids. This chain's CDR3 is CASSVDLGSVREQYF. The CDR3 nucleotides are TGTGCCAGCAGCGTAGATCTGGGCTCCGTGAGGGAGCAGTACTTC. The full variable domain, in which reference TRBV9 and TRBJ2-7 provide the parts outside the CDR3, is DSGVTQTPKHLITATGQRVTLRCSPRSGDLSVYWYQQSLDQGLQFLIQYYNGEERAKGNILERFSAQQFPDLHSELNLSSLELGDSALYFCASSVDLGSVREQYFGPGTRLTVT.

This clonotype was seen many times. The rearrangement uses TRBV7-2 and TRBJ1-5, with D hard to call. Looked up from germline, CDR1 is SGHTA and CDR2 is FQGNSA. V was pared by 2 bases and J by 9 bases, with 8 bases between. The CDR3 covers 12 residues. The CDR3 here is CASSLPQRPQHF. In nucleotides, the CDR3 is TGTGCCAGCAGCTTACCGCAACGGCCCCAGCATTTT.

This clonotype has ten or more counts. The CDR3 region has the DNA TGCGCCAGCAGCGCCCGGCAGGGGTCCAACACCGGGGAGCTGTTTTTT. Protein product: CASSARQGSNTGELFF. The chain couples TRBV5-1 to TRBJ2-2; possible D gene TRBD1, 6 bases. CDR3 length equals 16 residues. Trimming took off 4 bases at V and 2 bases at J, with 15 bases between the two ends. Germline-derived CDR1 and CDR2 are SGHRS and YFSETQ.

The table lists this clonotype with many counts. The gene calls are TRBV20-1 and TRBJ2-7, with D unclear. Germline lookup yields CDR1 DFQATT and CDR2 SNEGSKA (reference sequence). CDR3 size: 12 residues. V lost 5 bases, J lost 6 bases, and 14 bases lay in between. The CDR3 spells CSAPNTAGEQYF. As DNA, the CDR3 is TGCAGTGCTCCTAACACCGCTGGCGAGCAGTACTTC.

This clonotype was observed a handful of times. This chain connects TRBV7-9 to TRBJ1-1; TRBD1 matches 7 bases. V dropped 8 bases and J dropped 1; count of bases not matched to a gene: 13. The CDR3 length is 16 residues. Germline CDR1 reads SEHNR; CDR2 reads FQNEAQ (reference sequence). The CDR3 reads CASGPRDRRWNTEAFF. In DNA, the CDR3 is TGTGCCAGCGGCCCAAGGGACAGACGGTGGAACACTGAAGCTTTCTTT.

This clonotype was picked up many times. This chain joins TRBV28 and TRBJ2-5; 7 positions agree with TRBD1. Germline V gene sequence: CDR1 MDHEN, CDR2 SYDVKM. The junction had 11 bases not matched to a gene; V was cut back by 6 bases and J by 4 bases. The CDR3 loop spans 15 amino acids. The CDR3 loop is CASSSISTGRETQYF. CDR3 bases: TGTGCCAGCAGCTCCATATCGACAGGGAGAGAGACCCAGTACTTC.

This clonotype was counted ten times or more. The chain employs TRBV6-2 or TRBV6-3 and TRBJ1-2; D is unclear. Germline V gene sequence: CDR1 MNHEY, CDR2 SVGEGT. This CDR3 is 12 amino acids long. V gave up 7 bases and J gave up 4 bases, with 10 bases separating them. CDR3 coding DNA: TGTGCCAGCAAGGTCCTTGGCTATGGCTACACCTTC. This encodes CASKVLGYGYTF.

This clonotype was observed at least ten times. This sequence joins TRBV5-1 and TRBJ2-2, with a possible D match to TRBD1 (6 bases). Looked up from germline, CDR1 is SGHRS and CDR2 is YFSETQ. This CDR3 is built from 13 residues. V was shortened by 2 bases and J by 6 bases, with 8 bases between the two germline ends. CDR3 loop: CASSFRGPGELFF. Written as DNA, the CDR3 is TGCGCCAGCAGCTTCAGGGGTCCCGGGGAGCTGTTTTTT. The complete variable domain, with remaining parts taken from reference TRBV5-1 and TRBJ2-2, reads KAGVTQTPRYLIKTRGQQVTLSCSPISGHRSVSWYQQTPGQGLQFLFEYFSETQRNKGNFPGRFSGRQFSNSRSEMNVSTLELGDSALYLCASSFRGPGELFFGEGSRLTVL.

The chain is built from TRBV10-3 and TRBJ2-6; D ambiguous. The V end lost 3 bases, the J end lost 0 bases, and 15 bases lay between the germline ends. CDR1 ENHRY and CDR2 SYGVKD come from the germline V gene. The CDR3 runs 18 residues. The CDR3 here is CAISDRKAMASGANVLTF. The DNA for the CDR3 is TGTGCCATCAGTGACCGGAAAGCCATGGCCTCTGGGGCCAACGTCCTGACTTTC.

This clonotype was counted many times. This chain connects TRBV4-3 to TRBJ2-1; 7 bases match TRBD1. Trimming took 4 bases from V and 7 from J; bases not matched to a gene: 4. This CDR3 has 13 residues. Germline CDR1 and CDR2: LGHNA and YSLEER. The CDR3 sequence: CASSRKQGNEQFF. CDR3 DNA: TGCGCCAGCAGCCGCAAACAGGGGAATGAGCAGTTCTTC.

The chain joins TRBV11-2 to TRBJ1-5; D not resolved. Per germline, CDR1 SGHAT and CDR2 FQNNGV. The CDR3 covers 18 residues. V gave up 5 bases and J gave up 0 bases, with 20 bases separating them. The chain's CDR3 is CASSPGRPHPSSNQPQHF. The DNA of the CDR3 is TGTGCCAGCAGCCCCGGGCGTCCCCACCCAAGTAGCAATCAGCCCCAGCATTTT.

This clonotype has a count of ten or more. The chain is built from TRBV24-1 and TRBJ2-4; D gene uncertain. Looked up from germline, CDR1 is KGHDR and CDR2 is SFDVKD. CDR3 length equals 14 residues. Trimming left V 8 bases short and J 3 bases short, with 13 bases between. CDR3 region: CATTLTEIKNIQYF. Here the CDR3 DNA reads TGTGCCACCACCTTGACCGAAATCAAAAACATTCAGTACTTC.

The sample holds many counts of this clonotype. The chain carries TRBV20-1 and TRBJ2-7, with D possibly being TRBD2 (6 bases). The CDR3 has 13 amino acids. With 6 bases removed from V and 3 bases from J, the gap between germline ends came to 15 bases. Germline values: CDR1 DFQATT, CDR2 SNEGSKA (reference sequence). Here the CDR3 reads CSAAGTDYYEQYF. The DNA of the CDR3 is TGCAGTGCCGCGGGGACGGACTACTACGAGCAGTACTTC.

This clonotype was seen many times. The rearrangement uses TRBV20-1 and TRBJ1-1, with TRBD1 matching over 9 bases. V lost 5 bases, J lost 7 bases, and 14 bases stayed unmatched. There are 15 residues in the CDR3. The germline gives CDR1 DFQATT, CDR2 SNEGSKA (reference sequence). The CDR3: CSARNRDRDFHEAFF. The CDR3 DNA is TGCAGTGCTCGGAACCGGGACAGGGACTTTCATGAAGCTTTCTTT.

This clonotype came up a few times. The chain combines TRBV7-9 with TRBJ2-5; no clear D. Deletions cut 2 bases from V and 5 bases from J, with 9 bases between. The CDR3 runs to 13 residues. The germline V gene has CDR1 SEHNR and CDR2 FQNEAQ (reference sequence). This CDR3 reads CASSLKGIETQYF. In nucleotides, the CDR3 is TGTGCCAGCAGCTTAAAAGGGATTGAGACCCAGTACTTC.

This chain uses TRBV2 with TRBJ2-1; D not resolved. This CDR3 spans 14 amino acids. CDR1 is SNHLY, CDR2 FYNNEI, per germline. Trimming shortened V by 4 bases and J by 10 bases, and 17 bases separated the two germline ends. The CDR3 bases are TGTGCCAGCAGTGTCTCAAAGTTGACCGGGGAGCAGTTCTTC. Encoded protein: CASSVSKLTGEQFF.

The DNA for the CDR3 is TGTGCCAGCAGCTCTAGACAAGCCGTCGCCGGCGAGCAGTACTTC. Protein product: CASSSRQAVAGEQYF. The rearrangement joins TRBV7-9 to TRBJ2-7, with no clear D. V was trimmed by 4 bases and J by 6 bases, leaving 19 bases between them. In germline, CDR1 is SEHNR, CDR2 FQNEAQ (reference sequence). The CDR3 has 15 residues.

This clonotype was recorded at least ten times. The chain links TRBV9 to TRBJ2-1; possibly TRBD1 or TRBD2 for D (5 bases each). V gave up 0 bases and J gave up 0 bases, with 13 bases separating them. From germline, CDR1 is SGDLS and CDR2 YYNGEE. The CDR3 has 17 residues. CDR3 amino acids: CASSVGGAASSYNEQFF. The CDR3 DNA is TGTGCCAGCAGCGTAGGAGGGGCGGCTAGCTCCTACAATGAGCAGTTCTTC. Filled out from reference TRBV9 and TRBJ2-1, the complete variable domain reads DSGVTQTPKHLITATGQRVTLRCSPRSGDLSVYWYQQSLDQGLQFLIQYYNGEERAKGNILERFSAQQFPDLHSELNLSSLELGDSALYFCASSVGGAASSYNEQFFGPGTRLTVL.

This clonotype was seen many times. This sequence joins TRBV5-5 and TRBJ1-2; TRBD1 matches 8 bases. CDR3 length: 18 residues. Germline CDR1 is SGHKS and CDR2 is YYEKEE (reference sequence). V lost 1 base, J lost 6 bases, and 17 bases stayed unmatched. CDR3 residues: CASSLNLPQGVRRDGYTF. The CDR3 region has the DNA TGTGCCAGCAGCTTGAACCTTCCACAGGGGGTTCGAAGGGATGGCTACACCTTC.

This clonotype was recorded a few times. J is TRBJ2-6 and V is TRBV7-9; D ambiguous. V was shortened by 8 bases and J by 2 bases, with 7 bases between the two germline ends. The V gene's germline CDR1 is SEHNR and CDR2 FQNEAQ (reference sequence). There are 13 residues in the CDR3. CDR3 coding DNA: TGTGCCAGCTACCGAGCTGGGGCCAACGTCCTGACTTTC. It specifies CASYRAGANVLTF.

This clonotype was seen repeatedly, ten times or more. CDR3 loop: CASSQQIFQETQYF. As DNA, the CDR3 is TGCGCCAGCAGCCAACAGATATTCCAAGAGACCCAGTACTTC. The chain joins TRBV4-1 to TRBJ2-5; D ambiguous. The V end lost 2 bases, the J end lost 1 base, and 8 bases lay between the germline ends. CDR1 and CDR2 (germline): MGHRA, YSYEKL. The CDR3 is 14 residues long.

Many counts were recorded for this clonotype. Sequence at one end of the junction differs from germline and may be a read error. V and J are TRBV6-2 or TRBV6-3 and TRBJ2-1; 8 bases align to TRBD1. Germline V lookup: CDR1 MNHEY, CDR2 SVGEGT. CDR3 length: 11 residues. CDR3 DNA sequence: TGTGCCAGCAGTTACCTGGACAGGGCGATCTTC. It is translated as CASSYLDRAIF.

There are many counts of this clonotype. The chain carries TRBV7-2 and TRBJ1-1; 8 bases map to TRBD1. This CDR3 has 15 residues. The V gene's germline CDR1 is SGHTA and CDR2 FQGNSA. V lost 5 bases to trimming and J lost 5 bases; unmatched junction nucleotides: 10. CDR3 nucleotide sequence: TGTGCCAGCAGCCCTCCGACAGGGGCGCGGACTGAAGCTTTCTTT. Translation: CASSPPTGARTEAFF. The full variable domain, rest sourced from reference TRBV7-2 and TRBJ1-1, is GAGVSQSPSNKVTEKGKDVELRCDPISGHTALYWYRQSLGQGLEFLIYFQGNSAPDKSGLPSDRFSAERTGGSVSTLTIQRTQQEDSAVYLCASSPPTGARTEAFFGQGTRLTVV.

The sample holds many counts of this clonotype. The V and J genes are TRBV7-2 and TRBJ2-2, with D tentatively TRBD1 or TRBD2 (5 bases each). V lost 4 bases and J lost 1, with 10 bases in between. Looked up from germline, CDR1 is SGHTA and CDR2 is FQGNSA. The CDR3 has 15 amino acids. The CDR3 is CASSSEGRNTGELFF. CDR3 nucleotides: TGTGCCAGCAGCTCCGAGGGGCGGAACACCGGGGAGCTGTTTTTT.

Ten or more counts support this clonotype. The CDR3 sequence is CASSPPGVDYGYTF. The CDR3, as DNA: TGTGCCAGCAGCCCCCCGGGAGTTGACTATGGCTACACCTTC. The V call is TRBV12-3 or TRBV12-4, the J call TRBJ1-2; D not certain. The V end lost 6 bases, the J end lost 3 bases, and 14 bases lay between the germline ends. This CDR3 has 14 amino acids.

At least ten counts were recorded for this clonotype. V is TRBV3-1 and J is TRBJ1-5; D may be TRBD1 (5 bases). From germline, CDR1 is LGHDT and CDR2 YNNKEL (reference sequence). V was pared by 1 base and J by 1 base, with 11 bases between. The CDR3 totals 16 residues. Here the CDR3 reads CASSQGTPGSNQPQHF. The CDR3 nucleotides are TGTGCCAGCAGCCAAGGGACACCGGGGAGCAATCAGCCCCAGCATTTT.